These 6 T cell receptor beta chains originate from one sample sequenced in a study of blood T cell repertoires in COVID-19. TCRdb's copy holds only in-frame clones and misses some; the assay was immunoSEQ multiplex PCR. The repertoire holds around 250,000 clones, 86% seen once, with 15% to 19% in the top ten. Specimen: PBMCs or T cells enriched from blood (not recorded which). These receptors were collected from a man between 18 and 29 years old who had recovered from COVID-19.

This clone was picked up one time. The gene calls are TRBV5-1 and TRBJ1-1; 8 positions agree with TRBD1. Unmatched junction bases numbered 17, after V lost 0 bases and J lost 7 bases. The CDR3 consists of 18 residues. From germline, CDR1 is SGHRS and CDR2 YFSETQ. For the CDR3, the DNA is TGCGCCAGCAGCTTGGCTGACGCCCGAACGACAGGGGTAGGTGAAGCTTTCTTT. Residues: CASSLADARTTGVGEAFF.

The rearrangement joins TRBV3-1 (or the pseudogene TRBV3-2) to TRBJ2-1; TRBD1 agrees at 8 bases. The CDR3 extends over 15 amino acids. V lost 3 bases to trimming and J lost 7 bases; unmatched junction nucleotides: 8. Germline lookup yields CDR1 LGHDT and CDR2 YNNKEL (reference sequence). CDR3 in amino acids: CASSHGQGALNEQFF. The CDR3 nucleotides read TGTGCCAGCAGCCATGGGCAGGGGGCTTTGAATGAGCAGTTCTTC.

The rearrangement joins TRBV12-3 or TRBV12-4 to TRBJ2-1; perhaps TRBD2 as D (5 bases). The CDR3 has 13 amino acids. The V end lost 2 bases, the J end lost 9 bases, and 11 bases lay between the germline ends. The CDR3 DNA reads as TGTGCCAGCAGTTTAAGGCAAGGAGGTGAGCAGTTCTTC. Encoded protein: CASSLRQGGEQFF.

CDR3 sequence (DNA): TGTGCCAGGATCGGACTAGCGGGACTCAAGGATACGCAGTATTTT. Its protein is CARIGLAGLKDTQYF. This chain connects TRBV28 to TRBJ2-3, with 12 bases matching TRBD2. Germline CDR1 is MDHEN and CDR2 is SYDVKM. V gave up 9 bases and J gave up 6 bases; unmatched junction bases: 10. The CDR3 has 15 amino acids.

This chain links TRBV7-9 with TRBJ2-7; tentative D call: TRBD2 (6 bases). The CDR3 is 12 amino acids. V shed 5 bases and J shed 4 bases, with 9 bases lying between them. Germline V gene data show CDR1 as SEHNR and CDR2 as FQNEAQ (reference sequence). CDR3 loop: CASSGGLYEQYF. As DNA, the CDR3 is TGTGCCAGCAGCGGGGGACTTTACGAGCAGTACTTC.

CDR3: CASSLTSENTEAFF. The CDR3 DNA reads TGTGCCAGCAGCTTAACGTCAGAGAACACTGAAGCTTTCTTT. The chain combines TRBV7-3 with TRBJ1-1; D is uncertain. Between the trimmed V and J ends, which lost 0 bases and 1 base, there was a span of 6 bases. Germline V gene data show CDR1 as SGHTA and CDR2 as FQGTGA. There are 14 residues in the CDR3.